This record looks at one T cell receptor (beta chain) sequence and its context. V shed 0 bases and J shed 3 bases, with 3 bases lying between them. Per germline, CDR1 GTSNPN and CDR2 SVGIG (reference sequence). The CDR3 spans 12 residues. During active infection, Seattle patients enrolled and were then monitored through disease. Study processing details: Nucleated cell counts were estimated from reference gene primer amplification. Clones were read by immunoSEQ multiplex PCR, and TCRdb kept only the in-frame ones, dropping some. V, J and clone size derive from that table, while D and trimming were established from the DNA sequence. The table includes about 410,000 clones, approximately 90% detected once. This specimen belongs to a study of blood T cell repertoires in COVID-19. Study-level information: Researchers got acute and convalescent COVID-19 samples from the United States, Italy and Spain.

The receptor comes from a woman between 35 and 50 years old with COVID-19, enrolled during active disease. The specimen sequenced was peripheral blood. The V and J genes are TRBV30 and TRBJ1-3; D is unresolved. CDR3 residues: CAWSVHGNTIYF. The CDR3 DNA reads TGTGCCTGGAGTGTACATGGAAACACCATATATTTT.